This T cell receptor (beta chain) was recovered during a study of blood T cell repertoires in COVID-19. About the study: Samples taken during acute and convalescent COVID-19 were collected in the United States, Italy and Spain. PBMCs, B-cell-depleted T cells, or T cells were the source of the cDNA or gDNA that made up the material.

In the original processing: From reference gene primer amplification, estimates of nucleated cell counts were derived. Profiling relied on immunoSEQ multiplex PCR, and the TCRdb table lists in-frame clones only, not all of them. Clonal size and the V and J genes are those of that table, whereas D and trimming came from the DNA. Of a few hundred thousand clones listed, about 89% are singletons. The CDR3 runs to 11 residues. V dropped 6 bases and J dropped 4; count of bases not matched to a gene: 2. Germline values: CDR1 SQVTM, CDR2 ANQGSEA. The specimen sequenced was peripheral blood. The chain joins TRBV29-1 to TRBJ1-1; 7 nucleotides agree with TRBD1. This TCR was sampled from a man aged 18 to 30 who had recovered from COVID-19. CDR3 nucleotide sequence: TGCAGCGTCCCAGGGGGCACTGAAGCTTTCTTT. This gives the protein CSVPGGTEAFF.